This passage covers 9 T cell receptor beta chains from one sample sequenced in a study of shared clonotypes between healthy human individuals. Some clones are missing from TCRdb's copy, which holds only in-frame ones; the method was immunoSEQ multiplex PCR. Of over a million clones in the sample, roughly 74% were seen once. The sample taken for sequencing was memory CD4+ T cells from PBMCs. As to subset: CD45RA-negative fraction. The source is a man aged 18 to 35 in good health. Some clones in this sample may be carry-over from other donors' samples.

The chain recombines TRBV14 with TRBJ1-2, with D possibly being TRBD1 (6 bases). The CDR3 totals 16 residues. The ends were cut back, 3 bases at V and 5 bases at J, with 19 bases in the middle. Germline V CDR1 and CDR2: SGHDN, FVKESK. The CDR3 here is CASSHHRDKVKYGYTF. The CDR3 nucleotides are TGTGCCAGCAGCCACCACCGGGACAAGGTAAAATATGGCTACACCTTC.

CDR3 protein: CASSQESGPRELFF. CDR3 bases: TGCGCCAGCAGCCAAGAGTCGGGGCCCCGGGAGCTGTTTTTT. The chain links TRBV4-1 to TRBJ2-2; TRBD1 or TRBD2 may be the D gene (5 bases each). This CDR3 has 14 amino acids. V was shortened by 0 bases and J by 9 bases, with 11 bases between the two germline ends. Per germline, CDR1 MGHRA and CDR2 YSYEKL.

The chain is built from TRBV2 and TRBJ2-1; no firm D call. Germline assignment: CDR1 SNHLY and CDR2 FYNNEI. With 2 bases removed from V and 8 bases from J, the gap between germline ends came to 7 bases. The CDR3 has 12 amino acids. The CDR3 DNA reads TGTGCCAGCAGTGAATACACCGATGAGCAGTTCTTC. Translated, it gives CASSEYTDEQFF.

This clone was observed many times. The CDR3 nucleotides are TGTGCCAGCAGCCAGGCCCGGGACCTCTCCGCCTACGAGCAGTACTTC. The encoded protein is CASSQARDLSAYEQYF. The chain joins TRBV4-2 to TRBJ2-7; D possibly uses TRBD1 or TRBD2 (5 bases each). The V and J ends lost 3 bases and 2 bases respectively, with 17 bases between them. The CDR3 loop spans 16 amino acids. Germline V gene sequence: CDR1 LGHNA, CDR2 YNFKEQ.

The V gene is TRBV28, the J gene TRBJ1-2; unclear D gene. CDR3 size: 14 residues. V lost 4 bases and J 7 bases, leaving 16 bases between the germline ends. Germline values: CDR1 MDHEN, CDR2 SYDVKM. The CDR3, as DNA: TGTGCCAGCAGTTCGGCCTGGACGGGAGGTGGCTACACCTTC. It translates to CASSSAWTGGGYTF.

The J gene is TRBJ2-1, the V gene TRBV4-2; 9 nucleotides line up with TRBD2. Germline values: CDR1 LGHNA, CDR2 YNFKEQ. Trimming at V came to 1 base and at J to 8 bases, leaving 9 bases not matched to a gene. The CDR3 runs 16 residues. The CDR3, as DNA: TGTGCCAGCAGCCAAGGGAAGGGAGCGGGGGGTCATGAGCAGTTCTTC. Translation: CASSQGKGAGGHEQFF.

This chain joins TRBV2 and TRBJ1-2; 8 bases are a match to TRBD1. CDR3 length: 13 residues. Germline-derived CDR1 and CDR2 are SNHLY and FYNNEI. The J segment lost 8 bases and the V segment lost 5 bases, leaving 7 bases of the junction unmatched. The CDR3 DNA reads TGTGCCAGCAGTTGGGACAGGTCTTACGGCTACACCTTC. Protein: CASSWDRSYGYTF.

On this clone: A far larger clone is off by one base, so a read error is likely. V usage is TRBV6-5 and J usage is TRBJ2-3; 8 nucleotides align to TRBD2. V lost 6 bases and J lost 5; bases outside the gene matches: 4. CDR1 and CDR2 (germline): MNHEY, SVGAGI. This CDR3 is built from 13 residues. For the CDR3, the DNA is TGTGCCAGCAGAAGCGGGAGTGAAGATACGCAGTATTTT. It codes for CASRSGSEDTQYF.

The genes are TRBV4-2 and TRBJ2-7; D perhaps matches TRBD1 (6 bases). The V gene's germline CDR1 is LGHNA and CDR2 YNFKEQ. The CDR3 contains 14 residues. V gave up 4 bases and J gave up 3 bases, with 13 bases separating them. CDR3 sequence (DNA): TGTGCCAGCAGCCGTGGGGACAATATCTACGAGCAGTACTTC. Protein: CASSRGDNIYEQYF.